The source of this T cell receptor (beta chain) is a study of blood T cell repertoires in COVID-19. Here immunoSEQ multiplex PCR was the method, and the copy in TCRdb shows in-frame clones only, minus some. This sample yields around 200,000 clones, of which around nine tenths are seen a single time; about 0.77% belongs to the top ten. Trimming pared 3 bases from V and 6 bases from J, leaving 6 bases between. This CDR3 spans 12 amino acids. Germline CDR1 is SEHNR and CDR2 is FQNEAQ (reference sequence). Sequenced input: PBMCs or T cells enriched from blood (not recorded which). The receptor was derived from a woman between 18 and 29 years old who had recovered from COVID-19. The rearrangement uses TRBV7-9 and TRBJ2-1, with D perhaps TRBD2 (6 bases). The chain's CDR3 is CASSFSGNEQFF. CDR3 bases: TGTGCCAGCAGCTTTAGCGGCAATGAGCAGTTCTTC.